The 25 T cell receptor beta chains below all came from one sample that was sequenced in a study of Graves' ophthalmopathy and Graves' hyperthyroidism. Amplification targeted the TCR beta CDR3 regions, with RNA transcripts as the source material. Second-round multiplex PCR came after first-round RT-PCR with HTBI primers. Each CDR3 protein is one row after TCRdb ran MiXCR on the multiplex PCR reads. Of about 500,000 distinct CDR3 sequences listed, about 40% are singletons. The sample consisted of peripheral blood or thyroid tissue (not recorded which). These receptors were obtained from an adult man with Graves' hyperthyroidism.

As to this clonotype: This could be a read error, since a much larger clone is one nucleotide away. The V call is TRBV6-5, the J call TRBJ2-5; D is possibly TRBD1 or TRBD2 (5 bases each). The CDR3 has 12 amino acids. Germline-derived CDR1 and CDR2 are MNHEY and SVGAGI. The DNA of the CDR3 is TGTGCCTGCAGAGGGACCAAAGAGACCCAGTACTTC. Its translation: CACRGTKETQYF.

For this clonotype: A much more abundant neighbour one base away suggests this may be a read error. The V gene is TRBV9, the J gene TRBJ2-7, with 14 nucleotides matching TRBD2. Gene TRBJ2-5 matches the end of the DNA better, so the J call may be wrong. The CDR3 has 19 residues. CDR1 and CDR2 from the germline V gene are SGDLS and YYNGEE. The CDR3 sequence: CASSVTAGTSGSWRETQYF. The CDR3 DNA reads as TGTGCCAGCAGCGTCACGGCCGGGACTAGCGGGAGTTGGAGGGAGACCCAGTACTTC.

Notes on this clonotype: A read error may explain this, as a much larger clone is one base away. The CDR3 nucleotides are TGCGCCAGCAGCTTGTGGGGACGGGTTGACACCGGGGAGCTGTTTTTT. It specifies CASSLWGRVDTGELFF. The V gene is TRBV5-1, the J gene TRBJ2-2; D is tentatively TRBD1 or TRBD2 (5 bases each). CDR3 length: 16 amino acids. The germline V and J ends were trimmed by 1 base and 3 bases, with 13 bases remaining between them. Germline CDR1 reads SGHRS; CDR2 reads YFSETQ.

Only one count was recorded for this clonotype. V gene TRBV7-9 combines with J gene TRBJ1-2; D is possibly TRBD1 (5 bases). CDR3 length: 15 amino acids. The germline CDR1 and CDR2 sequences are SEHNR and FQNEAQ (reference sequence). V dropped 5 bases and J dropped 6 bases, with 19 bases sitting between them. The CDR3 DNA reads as TGTGCCAGCAGCCCGCGGGGGTGGGTCTCTGATGGCTACACCTTC. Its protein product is CASSPRGWVSDGYTF.

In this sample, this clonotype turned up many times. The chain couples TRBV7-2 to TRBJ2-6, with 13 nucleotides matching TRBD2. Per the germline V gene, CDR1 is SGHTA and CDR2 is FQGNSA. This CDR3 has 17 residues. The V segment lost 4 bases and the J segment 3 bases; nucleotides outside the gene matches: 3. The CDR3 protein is CASSSGLAGFGANVLTF. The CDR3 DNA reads TGTGCCAGCAGCTCGGGACTAGCGGGGTTTGGGGCCAACGTCCTGACTTTC. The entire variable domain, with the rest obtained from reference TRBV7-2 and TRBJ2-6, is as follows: GAGVSQSPSNKVTEKGKDVELRCDPISGHTALYWYRQSLGQGLEFLIYFQGNSAPDKSGLPSDRFSAERTGGSVSTLTIQRTQQEDSAVYLCASSSGLAGFGANVLTFGAGSRLTVL.

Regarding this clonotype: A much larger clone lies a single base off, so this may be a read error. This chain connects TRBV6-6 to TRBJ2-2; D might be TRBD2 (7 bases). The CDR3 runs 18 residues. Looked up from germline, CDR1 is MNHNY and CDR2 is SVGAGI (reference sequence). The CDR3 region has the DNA TGTGCCAGCAGCCAAGATCTGCCCGGGGGGACATCAAGCGGGGAGCCGTTTTTT. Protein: CASSQDLPGGTSSGEPFF.

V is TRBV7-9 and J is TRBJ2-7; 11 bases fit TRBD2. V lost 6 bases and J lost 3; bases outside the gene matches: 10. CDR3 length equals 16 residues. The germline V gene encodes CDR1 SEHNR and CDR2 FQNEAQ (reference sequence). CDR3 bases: TGTGCCAGCAGTTTATCACCAGGGACTAGCGGCTACGAGCAGTACTTC. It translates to CASSLSPGTSGYEQYF.

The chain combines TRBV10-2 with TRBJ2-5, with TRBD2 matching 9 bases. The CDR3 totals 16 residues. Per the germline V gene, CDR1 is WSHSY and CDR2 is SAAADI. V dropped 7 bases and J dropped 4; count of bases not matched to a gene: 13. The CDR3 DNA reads TGCGCCAGCACGCGGTATCGGCTAGCGGGAAGAGAGACCCAGTACTTC. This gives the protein CASTRYRLAGRETQYF.

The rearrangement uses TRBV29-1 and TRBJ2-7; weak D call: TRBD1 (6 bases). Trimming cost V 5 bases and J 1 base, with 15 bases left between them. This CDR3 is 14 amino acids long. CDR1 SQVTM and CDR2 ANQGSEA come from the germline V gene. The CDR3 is CSVFWAGESYEQYF. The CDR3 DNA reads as TGCAGCGTTTTTTGGGCAGGGGAGTCCTACGAGCAGTACTTC.

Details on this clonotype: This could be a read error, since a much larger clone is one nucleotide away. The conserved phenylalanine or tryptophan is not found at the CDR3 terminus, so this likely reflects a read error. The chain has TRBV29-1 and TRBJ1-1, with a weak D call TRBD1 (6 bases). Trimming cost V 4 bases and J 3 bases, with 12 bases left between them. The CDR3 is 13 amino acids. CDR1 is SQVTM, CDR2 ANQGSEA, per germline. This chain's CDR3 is CSVGGGGHTEAFL. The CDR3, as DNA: TGCAGCGTTGGGGGGGGGGGGCACACTGAAGCTTTCCTT.

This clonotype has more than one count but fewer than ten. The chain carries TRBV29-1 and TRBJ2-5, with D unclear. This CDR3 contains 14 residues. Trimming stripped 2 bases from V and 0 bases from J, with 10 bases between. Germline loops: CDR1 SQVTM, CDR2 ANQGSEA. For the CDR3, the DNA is TGCAGCGTTGAAATCCTGCGGTACCAAGAGACCCAGTACTTC. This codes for CSVEILRYQETQYF.

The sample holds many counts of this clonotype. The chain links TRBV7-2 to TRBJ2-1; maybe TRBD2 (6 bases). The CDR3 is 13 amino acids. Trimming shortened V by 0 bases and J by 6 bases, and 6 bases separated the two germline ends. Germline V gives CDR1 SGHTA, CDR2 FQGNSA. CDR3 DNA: TGTGCCAGCAGCTTAGCGCGGGGCAATGAGCAGTTCTTC. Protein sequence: CASSLARGNEQFF.

The chain's CDR3 is CASSGDRETPLHF. CDR3 coding DNA: TGCGCCAGCAGTGGGGACAGAGAGACACCCCTCCACTTT. V usage is TRBV4-1 and J usage is TRBJ1-6; TRBD1 aligns across 7 bases. Germline assignment: CDR1 MGHRA and CDR2 YSYEKL. This CDR3 spans 13 amino acids. The trim removed 6 bases at V and 11 bases at J, leaving 7 bases unmatched.

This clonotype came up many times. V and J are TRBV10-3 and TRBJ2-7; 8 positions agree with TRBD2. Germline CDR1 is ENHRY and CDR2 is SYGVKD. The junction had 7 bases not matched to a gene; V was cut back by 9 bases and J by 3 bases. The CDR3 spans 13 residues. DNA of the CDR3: TGTGCCATTACCGGGACTAGGAACTACGAGCAGTACTTC. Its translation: CAITGTRNYEQYF.

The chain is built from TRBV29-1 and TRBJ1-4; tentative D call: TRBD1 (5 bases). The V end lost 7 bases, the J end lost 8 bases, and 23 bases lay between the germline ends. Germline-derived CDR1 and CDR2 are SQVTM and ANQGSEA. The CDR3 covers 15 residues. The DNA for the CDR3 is TGCAGCGCCTACTCCCAGGCGGGAGGGGACGAAAAACTGTTTTTT. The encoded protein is CSAYSQAGGDEKLFF.

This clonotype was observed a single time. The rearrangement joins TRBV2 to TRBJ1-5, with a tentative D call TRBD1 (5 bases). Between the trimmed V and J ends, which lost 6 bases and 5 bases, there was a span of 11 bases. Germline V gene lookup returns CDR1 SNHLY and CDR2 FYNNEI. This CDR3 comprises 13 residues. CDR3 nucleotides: TGTGCCAGCAGGGGACCAGACGATCAGCCCCAGCATTTT. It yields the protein CASRGPDDQPQHF.

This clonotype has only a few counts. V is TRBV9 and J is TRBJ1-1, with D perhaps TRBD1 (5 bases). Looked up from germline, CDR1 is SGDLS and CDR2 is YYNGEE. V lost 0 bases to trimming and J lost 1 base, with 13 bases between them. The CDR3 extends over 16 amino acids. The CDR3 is CASSVGAGTGNTEAFF. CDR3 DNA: TGTGCCAGCAGCGTAGGCGCCGGGACGGGGAACACTGAAGCTTTCTTT.

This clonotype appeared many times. CDR3 nucleotide sequence: TGCGCCAGCAGCCAAGAGCGAACAACCGGGACAGGGAGGTACGAGCAGTACTTC. Translated, it gives CASSQERTTGTGRYEQYF. This sequence joins TRBV4-1 and TRBJ2-7; 9 nucleotides align to TRBD1. J gave up 4 bases and V 0 bases, and 13 bases lay outside the gene matches. There are 18 residues in the CDR3. The V gene's germline CDR1 is MGHRA and CDR2 YSYEKL.

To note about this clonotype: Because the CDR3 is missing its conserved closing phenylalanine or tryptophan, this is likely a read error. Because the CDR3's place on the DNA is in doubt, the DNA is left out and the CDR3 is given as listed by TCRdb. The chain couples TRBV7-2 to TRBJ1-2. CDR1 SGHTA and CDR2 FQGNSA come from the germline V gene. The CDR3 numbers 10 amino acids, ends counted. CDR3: CASSPTRTTY.

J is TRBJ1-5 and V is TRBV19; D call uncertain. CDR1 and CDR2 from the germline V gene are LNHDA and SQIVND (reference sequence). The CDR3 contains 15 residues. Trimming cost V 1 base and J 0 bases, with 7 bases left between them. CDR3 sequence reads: CASSIVQSSNQPQHF. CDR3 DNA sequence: TGTGCCAGTAGTATAGTACAGAGTAGCAATCAGCCCCAGCATTTT.

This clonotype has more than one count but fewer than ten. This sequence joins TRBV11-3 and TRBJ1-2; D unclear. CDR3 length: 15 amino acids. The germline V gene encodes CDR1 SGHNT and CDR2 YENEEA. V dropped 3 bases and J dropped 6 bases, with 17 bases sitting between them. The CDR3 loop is CASSFTGVGSDGYTF. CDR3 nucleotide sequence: TGTGCCAGCAGCTTCACCGGGGTGGGGAGCGATGGCTACACCTTC.

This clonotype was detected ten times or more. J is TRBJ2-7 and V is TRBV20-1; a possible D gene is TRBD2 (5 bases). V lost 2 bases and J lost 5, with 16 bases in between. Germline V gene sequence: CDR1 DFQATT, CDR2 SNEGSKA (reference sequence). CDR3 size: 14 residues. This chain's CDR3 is CSARIGSSRDEQYF. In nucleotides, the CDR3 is TGCAGTGCTAGAATTGGGTCTTCGCGGGACGAGCAGTACTTC.

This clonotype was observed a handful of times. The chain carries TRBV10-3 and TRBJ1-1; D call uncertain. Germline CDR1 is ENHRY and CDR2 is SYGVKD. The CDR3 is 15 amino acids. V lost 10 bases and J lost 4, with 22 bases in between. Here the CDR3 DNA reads TGTGCCAGCAGCATCGGCCGCCGCCCACGCACTGAAGCTTTCTTT. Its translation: CASSIGRRPRTEAFF.

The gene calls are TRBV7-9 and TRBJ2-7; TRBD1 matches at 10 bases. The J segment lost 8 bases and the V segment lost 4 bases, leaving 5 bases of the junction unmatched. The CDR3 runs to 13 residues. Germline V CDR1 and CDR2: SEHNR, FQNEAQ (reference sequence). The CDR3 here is CASSSGQGPKQYF. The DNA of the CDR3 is TGTGCCAGCAGCTCGGGACAGGGGCCCAAGCAGTACTTC.

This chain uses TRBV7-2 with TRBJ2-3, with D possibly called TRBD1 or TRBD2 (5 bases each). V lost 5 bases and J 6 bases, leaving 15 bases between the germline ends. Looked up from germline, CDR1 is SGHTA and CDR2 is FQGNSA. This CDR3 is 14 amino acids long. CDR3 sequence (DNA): TGTGCCAGCAGCCCGGGACCGCTGTGGGATACGCAGTATTTT. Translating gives CASSPGPLWDTQYF.